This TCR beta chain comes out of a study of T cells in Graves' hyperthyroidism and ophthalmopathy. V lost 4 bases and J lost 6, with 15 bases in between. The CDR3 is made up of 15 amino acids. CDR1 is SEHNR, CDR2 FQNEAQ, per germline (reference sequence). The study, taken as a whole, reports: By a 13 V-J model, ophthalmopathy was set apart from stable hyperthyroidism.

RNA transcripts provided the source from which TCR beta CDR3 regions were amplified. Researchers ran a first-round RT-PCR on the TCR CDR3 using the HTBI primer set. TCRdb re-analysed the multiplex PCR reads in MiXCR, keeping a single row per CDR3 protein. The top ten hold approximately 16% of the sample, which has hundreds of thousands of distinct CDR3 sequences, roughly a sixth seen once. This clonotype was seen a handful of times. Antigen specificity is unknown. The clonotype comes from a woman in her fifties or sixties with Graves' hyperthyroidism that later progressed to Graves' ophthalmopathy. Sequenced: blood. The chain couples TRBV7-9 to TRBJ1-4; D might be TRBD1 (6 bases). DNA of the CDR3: TGTGCCAGCAGCTGGGGGTCTGAGGGGGATGAAAAACTGTTTTTT. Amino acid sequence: CASSWGSEGDEKLFF.